Reported below is one T cell receptor (beta chain). What it binds is not known. The data derive from a study of cytomegalovirus exposure and HLA in healthy donors. Overall study findings and caveats: Despite most TCR sequences being rare, some public TCRs occurred in many donors. Accurate prediction of HLA-A and HLA-B alleles (for most subjects) was reportedly achieved from TCR beta sequences. TCR beta chain V- and J-gene trimming was linked, in a later analysis, to a missense variant in DCLRE1C.

This PCR relied on a set of 60 Vbeta primers and 13 Jbeta primers. TCRdb's copy holds only in-frame clones and misses some; the assay was immunoSEQ multiplex PCR. This sample lists about 96,000 clones; its ten largest clones have just under 3.5%. There are 16 residues in the CDR3. In germline, CDR1 is LGHNA, CDR2 YNFKEQ. The V and J ends lost 1 base and 1 base respectively, with 11 bases between them. This chain links TRBV4-2 with TRBJ2-1; tentative D call: TRBD2 (5 bases). Sequenced input: PBMCs. This clonotype originated in a woman in her 30s in good health and CMV-seronegative. CDR3 nucleotides: TGTGCCAGCAGCCAAGCAGCGGTTACTTCCTACAATGAGCAGTTCTTC. Its protein product is CASSQAAVTSYNEQFF.